The sequence of this T cell receptor beta chain was determined in a study of shared clonotypes between healthy human individuals. Study outcomes and limitations: Large depth notwithstanding, sorted-subset sequencing proved incomplete by rarefaction. The generation probabilities recorded for non-shared clonotypes fell below those of clonotypes shared by all four donors.

Naive CD8 cells were CD45RO-negative, positively selected for CCR7, excluding terminally differentiated effector memory CD45RA+ cells. Germline CDR1 reads MDHEN; CDR2 reads SYDVKM. J gave up 7 bases and V 4 bases, and 8 bases lay outside the gene matches. The length of the CDR3 is 14 residues. Notes on this clone: Its antigen is not known.

An even split of each subset's genomic DNA across several immunoSEQ plates was performed. Original processing notes: With immunoSEQ giving junction-only sequences and no quality scores, filtering differed. Sequencing used immunoSEQ multiplex PCR; TCRdb keeps in-frame clones, though not all of them. V and J calls and clone size follow that table, whereas D and trimming were derived from the DNA. Of millions of clones detected, about 95% appear once; the ten largest clones hold 0.9% to 1.4%. The sequence was obtained from a man in his late teens or twenties in good health. This chain joins TRBV28 and TRBJ2-7; TRBD1 matches at 9 bases. The sample taken for sequencing was naive CD8+ T cells sorted from blood. The CDR3 here is CASSSQQGAREQYF. CDR3 coding DNA: TGTGCCAGCAGTTCCCAACAGGGGGCCAGGGAGCAGTACTTC. Supplemented by reference TRBV28 and TRBJ2-7, the full variable domain reads DVKVTQSSRYLVKRTGEKVFLECVQDMDHENMFWYRQDPGLGLRLIYFSYDVKMKEKGDIPEGYSVSREKKERFSLILESASTNQTSMYLCASSSQQGAREQYFGPGTRLTVT.